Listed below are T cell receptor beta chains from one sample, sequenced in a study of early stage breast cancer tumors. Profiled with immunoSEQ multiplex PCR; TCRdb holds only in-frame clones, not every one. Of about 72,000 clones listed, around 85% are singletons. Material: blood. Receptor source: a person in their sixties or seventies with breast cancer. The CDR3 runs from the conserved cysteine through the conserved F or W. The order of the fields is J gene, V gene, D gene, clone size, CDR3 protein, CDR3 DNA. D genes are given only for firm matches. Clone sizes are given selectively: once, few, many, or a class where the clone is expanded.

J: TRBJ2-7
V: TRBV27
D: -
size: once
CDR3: CASSSRGYEQYF
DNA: TGTGCCAGCAGTTCCCGTGGCTACGAGCAGTACTTC

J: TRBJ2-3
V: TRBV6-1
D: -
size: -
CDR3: CASMRGRTQSDTQYF
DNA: TGTGCCAGCATGAGGGGACGGACGCAATCAGATACGCAGTATTTT

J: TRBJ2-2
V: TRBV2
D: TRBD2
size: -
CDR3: CASSEENGGSGELFF
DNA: TGTGCCAGCAGTGAAGAAAACGGGGGGTCCGGGGAGCTGTTTTTT

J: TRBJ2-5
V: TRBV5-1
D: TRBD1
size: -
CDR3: CATGTGGRETQYF
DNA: TGCGCCACCGGGACAGGGGGCCGAGAGACCCAGTACTTC

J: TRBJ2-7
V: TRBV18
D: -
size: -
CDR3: CASSPSTGAGVYEQYF
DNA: TGTGCCAGCTCACCCTCGACAGGGGCGGGGGTCTACGAGCAGTACTTC

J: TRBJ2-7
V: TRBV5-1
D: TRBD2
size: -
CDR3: CASKTSGARLNEQYF
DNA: TGCGCCAGCAAGACTAGCGGGGCCCGCCTTAATGAGCAGTACTTC

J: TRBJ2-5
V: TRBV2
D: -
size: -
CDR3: CASGGSSRPIETQYF
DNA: TGTGCCAGCGGAGGGAGCAGTAGACCGATAGAGACCCAGTACTTC

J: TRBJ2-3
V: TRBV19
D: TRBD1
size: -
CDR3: CASSIGQGASTDTQYF
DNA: TGTGCCAGTAGTATTGGACAGGGTGCTAGCACAGATACGCAGTATTTT

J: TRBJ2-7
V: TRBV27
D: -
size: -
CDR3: CASSPGWGTSYEQYF
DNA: TGTGCCAGCAGCCCGGGGTGGGGCACCTCCTACGAGCAGTACTTC

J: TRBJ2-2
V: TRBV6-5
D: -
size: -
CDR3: CASSYSMSPGELFF
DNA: TGTGCCAGCAGTTACTCGATGTCACCCGGGGAGCTGTTTTTT

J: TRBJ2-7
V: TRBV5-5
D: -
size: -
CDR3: CASSLLVTGIGRDSYEQYF
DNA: TGTGCCAGCAGCTTGTTAGTGACAGGGATTGGGCGGGATTCCTACGAGCAGTACTTC

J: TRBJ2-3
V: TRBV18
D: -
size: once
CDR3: CASSPLLAADTQYF
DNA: TGTGCCAGCTCACCACTACTAGCTGCGGATACGCAGTATTTT